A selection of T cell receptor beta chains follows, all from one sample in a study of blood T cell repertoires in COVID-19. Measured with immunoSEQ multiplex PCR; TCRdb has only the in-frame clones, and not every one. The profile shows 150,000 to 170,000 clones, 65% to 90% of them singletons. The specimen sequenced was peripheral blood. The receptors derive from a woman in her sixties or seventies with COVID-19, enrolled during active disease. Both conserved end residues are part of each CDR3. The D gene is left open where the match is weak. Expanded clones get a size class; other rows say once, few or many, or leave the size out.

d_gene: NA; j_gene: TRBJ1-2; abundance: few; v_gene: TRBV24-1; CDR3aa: CATRDVLSGYTF; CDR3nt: TGTGCCACCAGGGATGTCTTAAGCGGCTACACCTTC
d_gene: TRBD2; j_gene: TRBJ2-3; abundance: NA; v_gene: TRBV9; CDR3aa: CASSSGGLTDTQYF; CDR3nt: TGTGCCAGCAGTAGCGGGGGCCTCACAGATACGCAGTATTTT
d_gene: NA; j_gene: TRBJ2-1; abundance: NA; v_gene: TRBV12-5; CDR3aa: CASGLATGVSNEQFF; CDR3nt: TGTGCTAGTGGTTTGGCCACGGGAGTATCGAATGAGCAGTTCTTC
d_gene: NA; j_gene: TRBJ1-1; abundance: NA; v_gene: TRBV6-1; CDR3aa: CASSDAPGTGGRAFF; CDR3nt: TGTGCCAGCAGTGACGCCCCCGGGACGGGGGGGCGGGCTTTCTTT
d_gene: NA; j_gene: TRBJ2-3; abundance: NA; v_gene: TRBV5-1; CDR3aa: CASRRTPSTDTQYF; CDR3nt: TGCGCCAGCAGACGGACTCCCTCCACAGATACGCAGTATTTT
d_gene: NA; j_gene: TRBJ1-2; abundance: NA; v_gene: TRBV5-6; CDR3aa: CASSWGRAQGGYTF; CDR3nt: TGTGCCAGCAGCTGGGGCCGGGCCCAGGGGGGCTACACCTTC
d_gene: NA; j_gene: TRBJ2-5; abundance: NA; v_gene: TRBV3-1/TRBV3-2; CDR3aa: CASSQPPPETQYF; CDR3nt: TGTGCCAGCAGCCAACCTCCTCCGGAGACCCAGTACTTC
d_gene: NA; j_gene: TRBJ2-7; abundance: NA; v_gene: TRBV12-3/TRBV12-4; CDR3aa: CASSYTRDEQYF; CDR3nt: TGTGCCAGCAGTTACACCAGGGACGAGCAGTACTTC
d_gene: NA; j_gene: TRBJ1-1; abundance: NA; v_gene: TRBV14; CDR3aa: CASSHSPLLSAEKKAFF; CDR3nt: TGTGCCAGCAGCCATAGCCCCTTGTTGTCGGCCGAAAAGAAAGCTTTCTTT
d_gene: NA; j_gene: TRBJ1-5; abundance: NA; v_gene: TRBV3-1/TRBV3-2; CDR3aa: CASSGQFNQPQHF; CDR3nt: TGTGCCAGCAGCGGACAGTTCAATCAGCCCCAGCATTTT
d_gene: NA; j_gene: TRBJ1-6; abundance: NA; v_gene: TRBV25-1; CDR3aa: CASSTASSYNSPLHF; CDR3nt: TGTGCCAGCTCGACAGCCAGCTCCTATAATTCACCCCTCCACTTT
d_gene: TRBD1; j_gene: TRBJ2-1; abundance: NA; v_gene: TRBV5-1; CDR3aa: CASSPGTGGVGLYNEQFF; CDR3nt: TGCGCCAGCAGCCCCGGGACAGGGGGAGTGGGGCTATACAATGAGCAGTTCTTC
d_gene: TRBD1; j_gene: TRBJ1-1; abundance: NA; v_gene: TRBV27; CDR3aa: CASSLRGQGNTEAFF; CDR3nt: TGTGCCAGCAGTTTAAGGGGACAGGGGAACACTGAAGCTTTCTTT
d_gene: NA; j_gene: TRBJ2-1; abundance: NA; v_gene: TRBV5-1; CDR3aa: CASYRESLLADSYNEQFF; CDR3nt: TGCGCCAGCTACAGGGAGTCTCTTCTAGCGGACTCCTACAATGAGCAGTTCTTC
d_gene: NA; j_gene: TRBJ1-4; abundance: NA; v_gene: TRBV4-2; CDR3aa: CASSPTNPNEKLFF; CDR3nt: TGTGCCAGCAGCCCCACAAACCCTAATGAAAAACTGTTTTTT
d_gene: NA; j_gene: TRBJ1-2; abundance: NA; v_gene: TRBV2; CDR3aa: CASSRVWGEGYTF; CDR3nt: TGTGCCAGCAGTAGGGTTTGGGGGGAAGGCTACACCTTC
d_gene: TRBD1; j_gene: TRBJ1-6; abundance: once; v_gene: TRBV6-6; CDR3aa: CASRVTGRNSPLHF; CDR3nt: TGTGCCAGCAGGGTGACAGGGAGGAATTCACCCCTCCACTTT
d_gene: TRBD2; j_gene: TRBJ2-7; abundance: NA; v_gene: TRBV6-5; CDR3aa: CASRAGTSGKPEQYF; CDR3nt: TGTGCCAGCAGGGCCGGGACTAGCGGGAAACCCGAGCAGTACTTC
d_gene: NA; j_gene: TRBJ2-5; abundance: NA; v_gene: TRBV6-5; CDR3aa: CASRDTSETQYF; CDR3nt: TGTGCCAGCAGGGACACTTCCGAGACCCAGTACTTC
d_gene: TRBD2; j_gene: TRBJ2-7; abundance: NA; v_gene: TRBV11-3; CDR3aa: CASSLEASGSHEQYF; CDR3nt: TGTGCCAGCAGCTTAGAGGCTAGCGGGAGCCACGAGCAGTACTTC
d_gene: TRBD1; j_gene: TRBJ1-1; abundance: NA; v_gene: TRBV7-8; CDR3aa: CASSRDRESEAFF; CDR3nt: TGTGCCAGCAGCCGAGACAGGGAATCTGAAGCTTTCTTT
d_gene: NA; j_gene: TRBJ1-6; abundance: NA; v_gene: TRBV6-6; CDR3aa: CASSPLSGASSYNSPLHF; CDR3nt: TGTGCCAGCAGTCCTCTCTCAGGGGCCAGCTCCTATAATTCACCCCTCCACTTT
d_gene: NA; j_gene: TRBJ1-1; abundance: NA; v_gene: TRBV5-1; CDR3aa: CASSWEGSGANGEAFF; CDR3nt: TGCGCCAGCAGCTGGGAGGGGTCGGGGGCTAATGGAGAAGCTTTCTTT
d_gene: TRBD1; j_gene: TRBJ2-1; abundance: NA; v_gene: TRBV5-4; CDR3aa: CASSGDRGDLEQFF; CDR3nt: TGTGCCAGCAGCGGGGACAGGGGAGACCTTGAGCAGTTCTTC
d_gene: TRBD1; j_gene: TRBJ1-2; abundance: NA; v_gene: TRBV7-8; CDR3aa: CASSPQTGDYGYTF; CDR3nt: TGTGCCAGCAGCCCGCAGACAGGGGACTATGGCTACACCTTC
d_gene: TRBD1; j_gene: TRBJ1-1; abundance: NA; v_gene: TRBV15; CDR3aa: CATSSGDRGTEAFF; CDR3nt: TGTGCCACCAGCTCAGGGGACAGGGGAACTGAAGCTTTCTTT
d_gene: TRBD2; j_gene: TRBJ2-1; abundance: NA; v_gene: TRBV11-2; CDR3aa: CASSSPRLAGLNEQFF; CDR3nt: TGTGCCAGCAGCTCCCCTAGACTAGCGGGCCTCAATGAGCAGTTCTTC
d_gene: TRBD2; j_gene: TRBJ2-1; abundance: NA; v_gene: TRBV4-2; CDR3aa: CASSQVSGGAHGLNEQFF; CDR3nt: TGTGCCAGCAGCCAAGTTAGCGGGGGGGCCCATGGTCTCAATGAGCAGTTCTTC
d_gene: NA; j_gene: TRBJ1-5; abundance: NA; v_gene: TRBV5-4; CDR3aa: CASSLPNQPQHF; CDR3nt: TGTGCCAGCAGCTTGCCAAATCAGCCCCAGCATTTT
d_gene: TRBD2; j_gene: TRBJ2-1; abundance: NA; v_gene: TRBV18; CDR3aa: CASSPGDRGDNEQFF; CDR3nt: TGTGCCAGCTCACCAGGGGACCGGGGGGACAATGAGCAGTTCTTC
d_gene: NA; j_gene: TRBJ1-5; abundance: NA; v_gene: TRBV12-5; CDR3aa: CASQIDGQPQHF; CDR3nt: TGTGCTAGTCAAATAGATGGTCAGCCCCAGCATTTT
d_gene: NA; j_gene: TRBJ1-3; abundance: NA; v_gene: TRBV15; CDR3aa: CATSRVGGASGNTIYF; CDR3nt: TGTGCCACCAGCAGAGTGGGAGGGGCGTCAGGAAACACCATATATTTT
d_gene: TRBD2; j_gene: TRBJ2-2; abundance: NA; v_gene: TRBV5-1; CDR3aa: CASSSMTGGEVF; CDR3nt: TGCGCCAGCAGCTCTATGACCGGGGGGGAGGTTTTT
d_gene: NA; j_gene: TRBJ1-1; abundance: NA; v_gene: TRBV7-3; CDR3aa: CASRSDPGNTEAFF; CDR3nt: TGTGCCAGCAGATCCGACCCGGGGAACACTGAAGCTTTCTTT
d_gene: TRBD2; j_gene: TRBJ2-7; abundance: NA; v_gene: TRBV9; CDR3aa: CASSATSGIGYEQYF; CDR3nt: TGTGCCAGCAGCGCAACTAGCGGGATAGGGTACGAGCAGTACTTC
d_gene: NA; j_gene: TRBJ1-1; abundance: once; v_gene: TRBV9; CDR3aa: CASSALGGMSEAFF; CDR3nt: TGTGCCAGCAGCGCCCTCGGGGGGATGAGTGAAGCTTTCTTT
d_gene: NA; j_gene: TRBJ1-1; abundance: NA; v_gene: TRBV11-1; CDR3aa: CASSSGLPMGDTEAFF; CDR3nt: TGTGCCAGCAGCTCGGGACTCCCAATGGGGGACACTGAAGCTTTCTTT
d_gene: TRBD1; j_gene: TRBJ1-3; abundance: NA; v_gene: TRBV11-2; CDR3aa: CASSFEGALGNTIYF; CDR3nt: TGTGCCAGCAGCTTCGAGGGGGCGTTGGGAAACACCATATATTTT
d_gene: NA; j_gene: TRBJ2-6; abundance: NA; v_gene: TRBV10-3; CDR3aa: CAISDPDSSGANVLTF; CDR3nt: TGTGCCATCAGTGACCCGGACAGCTCTGGGGCCAACGTCCTGACTTTC
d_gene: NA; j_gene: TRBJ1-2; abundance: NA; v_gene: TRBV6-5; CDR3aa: CASSWDEGHRYTF; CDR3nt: TGTGCCAGCAGCTGGGACGAGGGACATCGCTACACCTTC